Listed here is a single TCR beta chain. As yet, its antigen is unknown. The data belong to a study of T cells expressing NK-cell markers. For the study at large: From sorted CD3+CD56+NKG2C+, CD3+CD56+NKG2C- and CD3+CD56-NKG2C+ T cells came the TCR beta repertoires. Broader study findings: Whether expanded NKG2C+ T cell clones were HCMV-specific remained unclear. The leading position in the CD3+CD56-NKG2C+ fraction of several donors also went to these clonotypes.

It was by 5'RACE template switching with UMIs that TCR beta cDNA was made. TCRdb re-called the 5' RACE reads and gives one entry per CDR3 protein, without DNA. This sample lists hundreds of thousands of distinct CDR3 sequences; its ten largest clones have more than 7%. The CDR3 spans 16 residues. Germline V CDR1 and CDR2: SEHNR, FQNEAQ (reference sequence). This sequence joins TRBV7-9 and TRBJ2-7; without DNA, the TCRdb call of TRBD2 cannot be checked. Sample: blood T cells: a sorted CD56 or NKG2C T cell subset, CD4+ or CD8+ T cells, or bulk PBMC T cells (not recorded which). The sequence was collected from a woman between 18 and 75 years old in good health. CDR3 region: CASSLTRGYLTYEQYF. Complete variable domain (other parts from reference TRBV7-9 and TRBJ2-7): DTGVSQNPRHKITKRGQNVTFRCDPISEHNRLYWYRQTLGQGPEFLTYFQNEAQLEKSRLLSDRFSAERPKGSFSTLEIQRTEQGDSAMYLCASSLTRGYLTYEQYFGPGTRLTVT.